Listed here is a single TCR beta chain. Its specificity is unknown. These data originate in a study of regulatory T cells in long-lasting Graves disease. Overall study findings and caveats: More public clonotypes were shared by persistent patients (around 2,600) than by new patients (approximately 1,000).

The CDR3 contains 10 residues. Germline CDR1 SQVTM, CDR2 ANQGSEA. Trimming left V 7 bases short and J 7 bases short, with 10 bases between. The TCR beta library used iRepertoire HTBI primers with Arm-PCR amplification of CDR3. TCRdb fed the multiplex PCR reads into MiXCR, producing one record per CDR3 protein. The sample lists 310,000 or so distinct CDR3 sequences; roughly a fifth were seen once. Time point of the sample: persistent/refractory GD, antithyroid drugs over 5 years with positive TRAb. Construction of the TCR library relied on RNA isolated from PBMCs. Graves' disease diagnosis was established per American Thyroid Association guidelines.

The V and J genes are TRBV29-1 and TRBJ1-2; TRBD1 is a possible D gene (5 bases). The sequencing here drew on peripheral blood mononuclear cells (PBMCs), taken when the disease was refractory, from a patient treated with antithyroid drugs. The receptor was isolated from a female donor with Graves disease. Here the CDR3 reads CSADGAGYTF. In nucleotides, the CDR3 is TGCAGCGCCGACGGGGCTGGCTACACCTTC. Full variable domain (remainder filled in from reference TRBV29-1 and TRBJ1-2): SAVISQKPSRDICQRGTSLTIQCQVDSQVTMMFWYRQQPGQSLTLIATANQGSEATYESGFVIDKFPISRPNLTFSTLTVSNMSPEDSSIYLCSADGAGYTFGSGTRLTVV.